This T cell receptor beta chain was recorded in a study of cytotoxic CD8 clonotypes in ibrutinib-treated CLL. Sequenced by immunoSEQ multiplex PCR; TCRdb stores in-frame clones only, minus some. The sample has approximately 320,000 clones, about 64% seen once. The CDR3 covers 15 residues. Germline V gives CDR1 SGHDT, CDR2 YYEEEE. The V gene end was trimmed by 2 bases and the J gene end by 7 bases; junction bases not matched to a gene: 8. Concerning this clone itself: Its target is not known.

Study-wide results and limits: The public clonotypes identified were infrequent and showed contraction or stability on treatment.

The chain couples TRBV5-6 to TRBJ2-2; 7 bases agree with TRBD2. The sequencing here drew on PBMCs, taken after 36 months of ibrutinib treatment. This receptor was obtained from a human donor with chronic lymphocytic leukemia. CDR3 sequence reads: CASSLRTSAHGELFF. The DNA of the CDR3 is TGTGCCAGCAGCTTAAGGACTAGTGCACACGGGGAGCTGTTTTTT.